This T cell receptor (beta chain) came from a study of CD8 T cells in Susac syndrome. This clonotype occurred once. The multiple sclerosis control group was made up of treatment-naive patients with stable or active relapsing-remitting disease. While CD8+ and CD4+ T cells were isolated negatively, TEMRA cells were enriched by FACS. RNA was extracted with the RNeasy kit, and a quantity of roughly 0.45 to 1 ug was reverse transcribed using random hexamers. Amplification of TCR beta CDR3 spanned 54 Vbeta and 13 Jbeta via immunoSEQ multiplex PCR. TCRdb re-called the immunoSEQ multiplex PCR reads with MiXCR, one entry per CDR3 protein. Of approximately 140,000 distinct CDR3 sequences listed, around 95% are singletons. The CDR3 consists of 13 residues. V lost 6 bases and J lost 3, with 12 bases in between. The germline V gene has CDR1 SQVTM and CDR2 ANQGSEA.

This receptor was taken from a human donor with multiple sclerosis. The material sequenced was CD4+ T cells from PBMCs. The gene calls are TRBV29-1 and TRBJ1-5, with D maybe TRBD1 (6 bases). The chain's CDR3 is CSVRDNHNQPQHF. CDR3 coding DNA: TGCAGCGTCCGGGACAATCACAATCAGCCCCAGCATTTT.